This is a list of T cell receptor beta chains from one sample in a study of cytomegalovirus exposure and HLA in healthy donors. Data came from immunoSEQ multiplex PCR; TCRdb stores just in-frame clones and leaves some out. The sample holds 120,000 or so clones; roughly a tenth are singletons and the top ten take 4.6%. The sample consisted of PBMCs. The receptors originated from a woman younger than 35 in good health and CMV-seropositive. Both conserved end residues are part of each CDR3. The D gene is left open where the match is weak. Clone sizes are given selectively: once, few, many, or a class where the clone is expanded.

d_gene,abundance,v_gene,j_gene,CDR3aa,CDR3nt
-,few,TRBV2,TRBJ1-4,CASRAGLGEKLFF,TGTGCCAGCAGAGCAGGGTTGGGTGAAAAACTGTTTTTT
-,few,TRBV14,TRBJ2-7,CASSLTYEQYF,TGTGCCAGCAGCCTCACCTACGAGCAGTACTTC
-,-,TRBV15,TRBJ1-5,CATSISGRYQPQHF,TGTGCCACCAGCATATCGGGGAGGTATCAGCCCCAGCATTTT
-,-,TRBV5-5,TRBJ2-2,CASSYSGNTGELFF,TGTGCCAGCAGCTACAGCGGAAACACCGGGGAGCTGTTTTTT
TRBD2,-,TRBV7-2,TRBJ2-2,CASTRGLADSWGGELFF,TGTGCCAGCACTAGGGGACTAGCGGATTCCTGGGGCGGGGAGCTGTTTTTT
TRBD1,few,TRBV28,TRBJ1-5,CASSTPTGLDNQPQHF,TGTGCCAGCAGTACCCCGACAGGGCTAGACAATCAGCCCCAGCATTTT
-,few,TRBV28,TRBJ2-7,CASVLAESSYEQYF,TGTGCCAGCGTATTAGCGGAAAGCTCCTACGAGCAGTACTTC
-,-,TRBV27,TRBJ1-1,CASSFRTEAFF,TGTGCCAGCAGTTTCAGGACTGAAGCTTTCTTT
-,few,TRBV19,TRBJ2-4,CASSNTGQGVIQYF,TGTGCCAGTAGTAATACGGGACAAGGAGTGATTCAGTACTTC
TRBD1,-,TRBV14,TRBJ2-3,CASSQVRRTGGRDTQYF,TGTGCCAGCAGCCAAGTTCGAAGGACAGGGGGCAGAGATACGCAGTATTTT
TRBD2,few,TRBV5-1,TRBJ2-7,CASSWASGRVPSYEQYF,TGCGCCAGCAGCTGGGCTAGCGGGAGGGTACCGTCCTACGAGCAGTACTTC
-,few,TRBV10-1,TRBJ2-7,CASSPGSSYEQYF,TGCGCCAGCAGCCCGGGTTCCTCCTACGAGCAGTACTTC
-,-,TRBV18,TRBJ2-6,CASSPNSAGANVLTF,TGTGCCAGCTCACCCAACAGTGCTGGGGCCAACGTCCTGACTTTC
TRBD1,few,TRBV25-1,TRBJ1-1,CASSEWAGGVDIEAFF,TGTGCCAGCAGTGAATGGGCAGGGGGAGTGGATATTGAAGCTTTCTTT
-,-,TRBV20-1,TRBJ1-4,CSAFGVEKLFF,TGCAGTGCTTTCGGTGTAGAAAAACTGTTTTTT
TRBD2,-,TRBV27,TRBJ2-1,CASSPGTSQGNEQFF,TGTGCCAGCAGCCCCGGGACTAGCCAGGGCAATGAGCAGTTCTTC
TRBD1,few,TRBV30,TRBJ1-1,CAQTTGDWAEAFF,TGTGCCCAAACAACAGGGGATTGGGCTGAAGCTTTCTTT
-,-,TRBV10-1,TRBJ2-3,CASSEDTWDTQYF,TGCGCCAGCAGTGAGGACACCTGGGATACGCAGTATTTT
-,-,TRBV5-8,TRBJ1-4,CASSLPTGPYEKLFF,TGTGCCAGCAGCTTGCCGACAGGCCCATATGAAAAACTGTTTTTT
-,-,TRBV30,TRBJ1-5,CAWSVSGYGYSNQPQHF,TGTGCCTGGAGTGTATCAGGGTACGGCTATAGCAATCAGCCCCAGCATTTT
TRBD2,-,TRBV9,TRBJ2-7,CASSAFTSDDEQYF,TGTGCCAGCAGCGCCTTCACTAGCGACGACGAGCAGTACTTC
-,-,TRBV14,TRBJ1-1,CASEDTNTEAFF,TGTGCCAGCGAGGACACTAACACTGAAGCTTTCTTT
TRBD2,-,TRBV6-1,TRBJ2-7,CASSTGTSGSHEQYF,TGTGCCAGCAGTACCGGGACTAGCGGGAGCCACGAGCAGTACTTC
-,-,TRBV11-1,TRBJ1-5,CASSLLIKRNQPQHF,TGTGCCAGCAGCCTCCTGATCAAGCGCAATCAGCCCCAGCATTTT
TRBD2,-,TRBV27,TRBJ2-3,CASSSTGLRSNTDTQYF,TGTGCCAGCAGTTCGACGGGACTAAGGTCTAACACAGATACGCAGTATTTT
-,few,TRBV7-2,TRBJ2-6,CASSSQGSGGSGANVLTF,TGTGCCAGCAGCTCCCAGGGCTCTGGTGGCTCTGGGGCCAACGTCCTGACTTTC
-,few,TRBV5-1,TRBJ2-7,CASRPTGIIYEQYF,TGCGCCAGCAGGCCAACAGGGATCATCTACGAGCAGTACTTC
TRBD1,-,TRBV5-1,TRBJ2-4,CASSLDGDRGPEYF,TGCGCCAGCAGCTTGGATGGGGACAGGGGGCCGGAGTACTTC
-,few,TRBV2,TRBJ2-6,CASSEEAGTGANVLTF,TGTGCCAGCAGTGAAGAAGCGGGTACTGGGGCCAACGTCCTGACTTTC
-,few,TRBV27,TRBJ1-3,CASSGGLGNTIYF,TGTGCCAGCAGCGGGGGTTTGGGAAACACCATATATTTT
TRBD2,few,TRBV5-1,TRBJ2-1,CASSWGGNEQFF,TGCGCCAGCAGCTGGGGGGGGAATGAGCAGTTCTTC
-,few,TRBV27,TRBJ2-7,CASSLNRASSYEQYF,TGTGCCAGCAGTTTAAACAGGGCTAGCTCCTACGAGCAGTACTTC
-,-,TRBV19,TRBJ2-2,CASSSGTTNTGELFF,TGTGCCAGTAGCAGCGGTACCACTAACACCGGGGAGCTGTTTTTT
TRBD1,few,TRBV6-1,TRBJ1-4,CASSEAGTGREKLFF,TGTGCCAGCAGTGAAGCCGGGACAGGGAGGGAAAAACTGTTTTTT
TRBD1,few,TRBV28,TRBJ2-4,CASSLWTGVGKNIQYF,TGTGCCAGCAGTTTATGGACAGGGGTTGGCAAAAACATTCAGTACTTC
TRBD1,few,TRBV19,TRBJ1-5,CASSNVPGTVYSNQPQHF,TGTGCCAGTAGTAACGTCCCCGGGACAGTCTATAGCAATCAGCCCCAGCATTTT
-,few,TRBV5-1,TRBJ1-1,CASSTELLLNTEAFF,TGCGCCAGCAGCACGGAACTACTATTGAACACTGAAGCTTTCTTT
TRBD1,-,TRBV18,TRBJ1-1,CASSPLPGQANTEAFF,TGTGCCAGCTCACCTTTACCGGGACAGGCGAACACTGAAGCTTTCTTT
-,many,TRBV5-6,TRBJ2-2,CASSLEAAGELFF,TGTGCCAGCAGCTTGGAGGCGGCGGGGGAGCTGTTTTTT
TRBD1,-,TRBV30,TRBJ1-2,CAWRGGQGVRGYTF,TGTGCCTGGAGGGGGGGACAGGGGGTGCGTGGCTACACCTTC
TRBD2,-,TRBV2,TRBJ2-5,CASSEILAGIQYF,TGTGCCAGCAGTGAGATACTAGCGGGAATCCAGTACTTC
-,few,TRBV20-1,TRBJ1-1,CSAPGNTEAFF,TGCAGTGCTCCAGGGAACACTGAAGCTTTCTTT
-,-,TRBV7-2,TRBJ1-3,CASSLDSSGNTIYF,TGTGCCAGCAGCTTAGACAGCTCTGGAAACACCATATATTTT
TRBD1,-,TRBV5-1,TRBJ2-3,CASKTGPDTDTQYF,TGCGCCAGCAAGACAGGGCCTGACACAGATACGCAGTATTTT
TRBD1,-,TRBV28,TRBJ2-7,CASSTAGTGSYEQYF,TGTGCCAGCAGTACTGCCGGGACAGGGAGCTACGAGCAGTACTTC
-,-,TRBV19,TRBJ2-2,CASSPATGTGELFF,TGTGCCAGTAGCCCCGCTACCGGCACCGGGGAGCTGTTTTTT